The 20 T cell receptor beta chains below were found in one sample sequenced in a study of OX40 agonist ivuxolimab in advanced cancers. Assay used: immunoSEQ multiplex PCR; TCRdb lists only in-frame clones, some missing. The sample yields about 71,000 clones, 94% seen once. Sequencing used CD4+ or CD8+ T cells sorted from blood, obtained in a trial of the OX40 agonist ivuxolimab. All receptors come from an adult with an advanced solid tumor such as melanoma, head and neck, liver or kidney cancer.

V gene TRBV19 combines with J gene TRBJ2-1; unclear D gene. V lost 5 bases and J 4 bases, leaving 24 bases between the germline ends. Germline lookup yields CDR1 LNHDA and CDR2 SQIVND (reference sequence). The length of the CDR3 is 18 residues. In DNA, the CDR3 is TGTGCCAGTAGTCTCCTACAGCTCCAATTCTCTTCGTACAATGAGCAGTTCTTC. Amino acid sequence: CASSLLQLQFSSYNEQFF. Drawing the rest from reference TRBV19 and TRBJ2-1, the complete variable domain is DGGITQSPKYLFRKEGQNVTLSCEQNLNHDAMYWYRQDPGQGLRLIYYSQIVNDFQKGDIAEGYSVSREKKESFPLTVTSAQKNPTAFYLCASSLLQLQFSSYNEQFFGPGTRLTVL.

This clone was seen a single time. The V and J genes are TRBV7-8 and TRBJ1-2; the match to TRBD1 covers 7 bases. This CDR3 is built from 16 residues. The junction had 5 bases not matched to a gene; V was cut back by 1 base and J by 0 bases. Germline CDR1 and CDR2: SGHVS and FQNEAQ. CDR3 in DNA: TGTGCCAGCAGCTTAGGGGGGACAGCAGCTAACTATGGCTACACCTTC. Translation: CASSLGGTAANYGYTF.

The V call is TRBV6-5, the J call TRBJ1-2, with D uncertain. Looked up from germline, CDR1 is MNHEY and CDR2 is SVGAGI. Trimming left V 6 bases short and J 1 base short, with 6 bases between. The CDR3 extends over 12 amino acids. The CDR3 DNA reads as TGTGCCAGCAGCGACAATAACTATGGCTACACCTTC. Its translation is CASSDNNYGYTF.

In this sample, this clone turned up a few times. The V and J genes are TRBV7-6 and TRBJ1-2, with TRBD1 matching 8 bases. The junction had 7 bases not matched to a gene; V was cut back by 5 bases and J by 8 bases. There are 13 residues in the CDR3. Germline V gene sequence: CDR1 SGHVS, CDR2 FNYEAQ. The CDR3: CASSPQTGEGYTF. In nucleotides, the CDR3 is TGTGCCAGCAGCCCCCAGACAGGGGAGGGCTACACCTTC.

Here the CDR3 DNA reads TGTGCCAGCAGCCCTAGCGGGAGTCGTGGCAATGAGCAGTTCTTC. It is translated as CASSPSGSRGNEQFF. The J gene is TRBJ2-1, the V gene TRBV7-2; 10 nucleotides align to TRBD2. Unmatched junction bases numbered 7, after V lost 5 bases and J lost 6 bases. Germline V gene data show CDR1 as SGHTA and CDR2 as FQGNSA. The CDR3 contains 15 residues. The variable domain in full, with the rest retrieved from reference TRBV7-2 and TRBJ2-1, is GAGVSQSPSNKVTEKGKDVELRCDPISGHTALYWYRQSLGQGLEFLIYFQGNSAPDKSGLPSDRFSAERTGGSVSTLTIQRTQQEDSAVYLCASSPSGSRGNEQFFGPGTRLTVL.

CDR3 in amino acids: CASSLGTALVWAPLHF. The CDR3 DNA follows: TGTGCCAGCAGCTTAGGGACAGCCCTTGTATGGGCACCCCTCCACTTT. This sequence joins TRBV11-2 and TRBJ1-6; a possible D gene is TRBD1 (6 bases). The CDR3 is made up of 16 amino acids. Germline assignment: CDR1 SGHAT and CDR2 FQNNGV. Trimming shortened V by 1 base and J by 11 bases, and 18 bases separated the two germline ends.

The J gene is TRBJ1-2, the V gene TRBV11-2; D ambiguous. V gave up 6 bases and J gave up 3 bases, with 11 bases separating them. Germline V gene sequence: CDR1 SGHAT, CDR2 FQNNGV. This CDR3 is built from 13 residues. For the CDR3, the DNA is TGTGCCAGCAGACCGCTATCTGACTATGGCTACACCTTC. Residues: CASRPLSDYGYTF.

This clone was counted a single time. The chain recombines TRBV5-4 with TRBJ2-7, with D tentatively TRBD1 (5 bases). There are 14 residues in the CDR3. Trimming stripped 4 bases from V and 2 bases from J, with 13 bases between. Germline CDR1 and CDR2: SGHNT and YYREEE (reference sequence). The CDR3 reads CASSQGDNPYEQYF. In nucleotides, the CDR3 is TGTGCCAGCAGCCAGGGCGATAACCCCTACGAGCAGTACTTC.

The rearrangement links TRBV27 to TRBJ1-2; D unclear. Germline V gene sequence: CDR1 MNHEY, CDR2 SMNVEV (reference sequence). V was trimmed by 0 bases and J by 4 bases, leaving 21 bases between them. CDR3 length equals 18 residues. The CDR3 loop reads CASSLSGSSANLVYGYTF. The CDR3, as DNA: TGTGCCAGCAGTTTATCGGGATCGTCCGCCAATCTTGTCTATGGCTACACCTTC.

The genes are TRBV13 and TRBJ2-2, with 9 nucleotides matching TRBD1. The germline gives CDR1 PRHDT, CDR2 FYEKMQ (reference sequence). The V segment lost 4 bases and the J segment 3 bases; nucleotides outside the gene matches: 9. This CDR3 comprises 17 residues. CDR3 sequence (DNA): TGTGCCAGCAGCTACACACCGGGACAGGGATACACCGGGGAGCTGTTTTTT. Translation: CASSYTPGQGYTGELFF.

The chain uses TRBV15 and TRBJ2-1; D uncertain. CDR1 and CDR2 from the germline V gene are LNHNV and YYDKDF (reference sequence). Trimming took 6 bases from V and 0 from J, leaving 12 bases between them. The CDR3 is made up of 15 amino acids. CDR3 bases: TGTGCCACCAGGGGTTTCCTCAGCTCCTACAATGAGCAGTTCTTC. The encoded protein is CATRGFLSSYNEQFF.

The chain joins TRBV27 to TRBJ2-7; 12 bases are a match to TRBD2. The length of the CDR3 is 16 residues. V gave up 4 bases and J gave up 4 bases; unmatched junction bases: 8. Germline V gene data show CDR1 as MNHEY and CDR2 as SMNVEV (reference sequence). The CDR3 DNA sequence: TGTGCCAGCAGTTCGCCCCGACTAGCGGGAGAGTACGAGCAGTACTTC. It is translated as CASSSPRLAGEYEQYF.

The chain has TRBV9 and TRBJ2-7, with D unclear. Trimming took 1 base from V and 0 from J, leaving 5 bases between them. The CDR3 spans 13 residues. CDR1 is SGDLS, CDR2 YYNGEE, per germline. CDR3 loop: CASSVTDSYEQYF. The CDR3 DNA is TGTGCCAGCAGCGTAACAGACTCCTACGAGCAGTACTTC.

The V and J genes are TRBV2 and TRBJ2-1; perhaps D is TRBD1 or TRBD2 (6 bases each). The CDR3 covers 16 residues. Trimming stripped 5 bases from V and 6 bases from J, with 20 bases between. CDR1 and CDR2 (germline): SNHLY, FYNNEI. The CDR3 protein is CASSSRRRGAANEQFF. CDR3 DNA: TGTGCCAGCAGTTCCCGCCGGAGGGGGGCAGCCAATGAGCAGTTCTTC.

J is TRBJ1-5 and V is TRBV7-9; the match to TRBD1 covers 8 bases. The CDR3 spans 19 residues. Per germline, CDR1 SEHNR and CDR2 FQNEAQ (reference sequence). The V gene end was trimmed by 4 bases and the J gene end by 0 bases; junction bases not matched to a gene: 14. In nucleotides, the CDR3 is TGTGCCAGCAGCTCAAGTAGGGGACAGGCATTTGATAGCAATCAGCCCCAGCATTTT. The encoded protein is CASSSSRGQAFDSNQPQHF. Full variable domain (outside the CDR3, taken from reference TRBV7-9 and TRBJ1-5): DTGVSQNPRHKITKRGQNVTFRCDPISEHNRLYWYRQTLGQGPEFLTYFQNEAQLEKSRLLSDRFSAERPKGSFSTLEIQRTEQGDSAMYLCASSSSRGQAFDSNQPQHFGDGTRLSIL.

This clone was counted between two and nine times. The chain uses TRBV4-1 and TRBJ1-1; no reliable D call. The CDR3 length is 14 residues. Germline V gene data show CDR1 as MGHRA and CDR2 as YSYEKL. V lost 3 bases to trimming and J lost 1 base, with 9 bases between them. CDR3 region: CASSHGIPNTEAFF. CDR3 DNA sequence: TGCGCCAGCAGCCACGGGATACCGAACACTGAAGCTTTCTTT.

The rearrangement uses TRBV14 and TRBJ1-4; D is possibly TRBD1 (6 bases). CDR3 length: 14 residues. The germline V gene has CDR1 SGHDN and CDR2 FVKESK. Trimming shortened V by 4 bases and J by 4 bases, and 10 bases separated the two germline ends. CDR3 sequence: CASSRQAFNEKLFF. For the CDR3, the DNA is TGTGCCAGCAGCCGACAGGCCTTTAATGAAAAACTGTTTTTT.

The chain has TRBV15 and TRBJ2-1, with unresolved D. From germline, CDR1 is LNHNV and CDR2 YYDKDF (reference sequence). Trimming stripped 5 bases from V and 0 bases from J, with 11 bases between. CDR3 length equals 15 residues. Here the CDR3 DNA reads TGTGCCACCAGCGGATTGGCTGGCTCCTACAATGAGCAGTTCTTC. Translation gives CATSGLAGSYNEQFF.

The genes are TRBV27 and TRBJ2-2, with D unclear. Germline V gene sequence: CDR1 MNHEY, CDR2 SMNVEV (reference sequence). The CDR3 runs 14 residues. Trimming removed 3 bases at V and 1 base at J, with 6 bases between. The CDR3 loop reads CASSFSENTGELFF. CDR3 coding DNA: TGTGCCAGCAGTTTCTCAGAGAACACCGGGGAGCTGTTTTTT.

The V and J genes are TRBV7-8 and TRBJ2-5, with 9 bases identical to TRBD2. J was trimmed by 5 bases and V by 4 bases; bases with no gene match: 11. The germline gives CDR1 SGHVS, CDR2 FQNEAQ. CDR3 length: 16 amino acids. CDR3 protein: CASSSPAIAGDETQYF. The DNA for the CDR3 is TGTGCCAGCAGCTCCCCCGCTATAGCGGGAGATGAGACCCAGTACTTC.